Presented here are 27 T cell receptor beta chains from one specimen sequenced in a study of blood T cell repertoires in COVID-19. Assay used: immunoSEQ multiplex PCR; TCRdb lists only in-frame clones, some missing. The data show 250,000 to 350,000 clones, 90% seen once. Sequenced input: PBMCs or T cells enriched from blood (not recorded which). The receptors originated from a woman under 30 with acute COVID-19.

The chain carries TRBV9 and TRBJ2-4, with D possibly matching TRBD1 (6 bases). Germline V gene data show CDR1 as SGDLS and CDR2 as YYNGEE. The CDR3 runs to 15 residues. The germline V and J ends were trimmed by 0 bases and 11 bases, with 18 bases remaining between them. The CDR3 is CASSVGGTPQGLQYF. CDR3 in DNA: TGTGCCAGCAGCGTAGGAGGGACACCCCAAGGCCTTCAGTACTTC.

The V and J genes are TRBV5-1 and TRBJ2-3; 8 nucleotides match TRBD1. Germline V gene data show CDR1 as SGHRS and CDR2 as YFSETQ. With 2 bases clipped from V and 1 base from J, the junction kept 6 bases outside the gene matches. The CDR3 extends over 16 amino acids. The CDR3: CASSFFPGQGTDTQYF. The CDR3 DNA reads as TGCGCCAGCAGCTTCTTTCCGGGACAGGGCACAGATACGCAGTATTTT. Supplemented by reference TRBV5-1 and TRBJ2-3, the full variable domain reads KAGVTQTPRYLIKTRGQQVTLSCSPISGHRSVSWYQQTPGQGLQFLFEYFSETQRNKGNFPGRFSGRQFSNSRSEMNVSTLELGDSALYLCASSFFPGQGTDTQYFGPGTRLTVL.

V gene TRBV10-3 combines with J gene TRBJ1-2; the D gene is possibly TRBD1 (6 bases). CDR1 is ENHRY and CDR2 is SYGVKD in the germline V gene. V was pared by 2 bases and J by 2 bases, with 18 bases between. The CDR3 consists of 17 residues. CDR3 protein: CAISEVSEQTGNYGYTF. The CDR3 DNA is TGTGCCATCAGTGAGGTATCCGAACAAACAGGGAACTATGGCTACACCTTC.

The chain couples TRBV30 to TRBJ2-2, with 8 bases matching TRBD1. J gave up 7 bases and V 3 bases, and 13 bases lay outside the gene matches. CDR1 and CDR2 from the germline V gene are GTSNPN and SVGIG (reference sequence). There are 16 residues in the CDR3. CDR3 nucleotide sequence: TGTGCCTGGAGAGTTAGGACAGGGTGGTATAACGGGGAGCTGTTTTTT. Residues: CAWRVRTGWYNGELFF.

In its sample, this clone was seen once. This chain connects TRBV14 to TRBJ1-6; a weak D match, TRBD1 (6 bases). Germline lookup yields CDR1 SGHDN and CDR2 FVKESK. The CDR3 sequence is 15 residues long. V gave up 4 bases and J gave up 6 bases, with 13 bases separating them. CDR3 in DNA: TGTGCCAGCAGCCGAGGCAGGGGAAGTAATTCACCCCTCCACTTT. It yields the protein CASSRGRGSNSPLHF.

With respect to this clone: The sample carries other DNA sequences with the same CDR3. The CDR3 bases are TGCAGCGTTAGACAGGGAAATCAGCCCCAGCATTTT. This sequence encodes CSVRQGNQPQHF. This chain uses TRBV29-1 with TRBJ1-5; 7 positions match TRBD1. CDR1 SQVTM and CDR2 ANQGSEA come from the germline V gene. Trimming cost V 5 bases and J 4 bases; bases outside gene matches: 2. The CDR3 consists of 12 residues.

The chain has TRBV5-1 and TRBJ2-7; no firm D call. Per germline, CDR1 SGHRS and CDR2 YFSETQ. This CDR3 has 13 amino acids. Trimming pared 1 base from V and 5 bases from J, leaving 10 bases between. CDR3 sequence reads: CASSLITAHEQYF. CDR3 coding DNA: TGCGCCAGCAGCTTGATAACAGCCCACGAGCAGTACTTC.

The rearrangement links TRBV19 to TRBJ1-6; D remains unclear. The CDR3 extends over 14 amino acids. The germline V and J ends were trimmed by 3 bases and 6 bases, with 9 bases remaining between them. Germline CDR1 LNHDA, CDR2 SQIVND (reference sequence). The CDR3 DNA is TGTGCCAGTAGTATCGGAGTGACTAATTCACCCCTCCACTTT. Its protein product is CASSIGVTNSPLHF. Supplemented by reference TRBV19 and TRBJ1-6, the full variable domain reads DGGITQSPKYLFRKEGQNVTLSCEQNLNHDAMYWYRQDPGQGLRLIYYSQIVNDFQKGDIAEGYSVSREKKESFPLTVTSAQKNPTAFYLCASSIGVTNSPLHFGNGTRLTVT.

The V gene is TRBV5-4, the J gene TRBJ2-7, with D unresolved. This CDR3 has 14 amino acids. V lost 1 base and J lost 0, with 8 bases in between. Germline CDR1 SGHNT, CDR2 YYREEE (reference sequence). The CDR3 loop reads CASSLTESSYEQYF. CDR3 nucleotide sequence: TGTGCCAGCAGCTTGACAGAGAGCTCCTACGAGCAGTACTTC.

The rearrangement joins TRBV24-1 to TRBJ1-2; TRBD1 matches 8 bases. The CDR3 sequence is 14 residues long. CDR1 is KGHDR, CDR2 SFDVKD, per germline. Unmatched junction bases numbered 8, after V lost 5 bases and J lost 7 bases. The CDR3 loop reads CATSAPQGAGGYTF. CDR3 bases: TGTGCCACCAGTGCCCCGCAGGGGGCAGGTGGCTACACCTTC.

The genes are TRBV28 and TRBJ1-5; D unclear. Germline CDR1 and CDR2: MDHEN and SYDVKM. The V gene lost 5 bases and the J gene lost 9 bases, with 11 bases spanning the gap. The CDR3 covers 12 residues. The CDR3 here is CASSTSIRPQHF. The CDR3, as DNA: TGTGCCAGCAGTACCAGTATACGGCCCCAGCATTTT.

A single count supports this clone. The CDR3 sequence is CASSVRGSTEAFF. CDR3 DNA: TGTGCCAGCAGCGTTCGCGGTAGCACTGAAGCTTTCTTT. The chain recombines TRBV7-8 with TRBJ1-1; D not resolved. The germline gives CDR1 SGHVS, CDR2 FQNEAQ. The CDR3 is made up of 13 amino acids. Trimming pared 5 bases from V and 4 bases from J, leaving 11 bases between. Full variable domain (remainder filled in from reference TRBV7-8 and TRBJ1-1): GAGVSQSPRYKVAKRGQDVALRCDPISGHVSLFWYQQALGQGPEFLTYFQNEAQLDKSGLPSDRFFAERPEGSVSTLKIQRTQQEDSAVYLCASSVRGSTEAFFGQGTRLTVV.

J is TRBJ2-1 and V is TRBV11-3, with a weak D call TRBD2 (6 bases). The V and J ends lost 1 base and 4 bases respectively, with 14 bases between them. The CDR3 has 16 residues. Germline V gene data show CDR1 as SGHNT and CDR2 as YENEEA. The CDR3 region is CASSLAGVGWYNEQFF. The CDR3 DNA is TGTGCCAGCAGCTTAGCGGGAGTAGGGTGGTACAATGAGCAGTTCTTC.

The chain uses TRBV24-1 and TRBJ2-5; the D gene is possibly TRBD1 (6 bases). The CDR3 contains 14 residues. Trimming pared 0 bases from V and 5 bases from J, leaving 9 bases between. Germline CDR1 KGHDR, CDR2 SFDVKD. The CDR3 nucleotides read TGTGCCACCAGTGATTTGACAGGGAGCGAGACCCAGTACTTC. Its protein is CATSDLTGSETQYF.

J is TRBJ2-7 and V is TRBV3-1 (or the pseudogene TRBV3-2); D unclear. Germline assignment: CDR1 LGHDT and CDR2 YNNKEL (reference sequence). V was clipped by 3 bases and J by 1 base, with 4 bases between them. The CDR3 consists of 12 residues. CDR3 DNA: TGTGCCAGCAGCCATCTGTCCTACGAGCAGTACTTC. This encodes CASSHLSYEQYF.

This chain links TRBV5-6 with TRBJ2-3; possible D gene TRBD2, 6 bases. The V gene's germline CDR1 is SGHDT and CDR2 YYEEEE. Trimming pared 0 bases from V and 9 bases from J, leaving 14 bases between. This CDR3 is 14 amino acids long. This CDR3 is CASSLGLEAGTQYF. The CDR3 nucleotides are TGTGCCAGCAGCTTGGGACTAGAGGCTGGAACGCAGTATTTT.

The CDR3 sequence is CASSRPTSGKGNIQYF. In DNA, the CDR3 is TGTGCCAGTAGTAGGCCGACTAGCGGGAAAGGAAACATTCAGTACTTC. The rearrangement uses TRBV19 and TRBJ2-4, with 11 positions matching TRBD2. Germline-derived CDR1 and CDR2 are LNHDA and SQIVND (reference sequence). Germline trimming cut 4 bases from V and 6 bases from J; bases unmatched to any gene: 8. The CDR3 covers 16 residues.

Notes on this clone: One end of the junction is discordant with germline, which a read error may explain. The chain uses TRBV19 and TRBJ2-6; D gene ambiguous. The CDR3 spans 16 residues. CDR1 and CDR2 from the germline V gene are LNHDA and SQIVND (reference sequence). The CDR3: CASSIMGNSGSNVLTF. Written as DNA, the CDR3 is TGTGCCAGTAGTATTATGGGCAACTCTGGGTCCAACGTCCTGACTTTC.

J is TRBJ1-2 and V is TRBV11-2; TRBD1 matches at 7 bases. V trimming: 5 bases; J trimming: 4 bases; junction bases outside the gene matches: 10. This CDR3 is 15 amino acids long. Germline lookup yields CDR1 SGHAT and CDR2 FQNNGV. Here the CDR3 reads CASSRGPGTVYGYTF. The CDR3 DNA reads TGTGCCAGCAGCCGGGGACCCGGGACAGTCTATGGCTACACCTTC.

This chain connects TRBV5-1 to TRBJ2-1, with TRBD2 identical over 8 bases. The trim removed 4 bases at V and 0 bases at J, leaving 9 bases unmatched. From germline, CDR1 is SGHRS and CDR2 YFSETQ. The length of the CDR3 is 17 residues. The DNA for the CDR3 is TGCGCCAGCAGCCCTTTTATTAGCGGGACCTCCTACAATGAGCAGTTCTTC. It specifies CASSPFISGTSYNEQFF. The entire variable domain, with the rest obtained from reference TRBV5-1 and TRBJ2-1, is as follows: KAGVTQTPRYLIKTRGQQVTLSCSPISGHRSVSWYQQTPGQGLQFLFEYFSETQRNKGNFPGRFSGRQFSNSRSEMNVSTLELGDSALYLCASSPFISGTSYNEQFFGPGTRLTVL.

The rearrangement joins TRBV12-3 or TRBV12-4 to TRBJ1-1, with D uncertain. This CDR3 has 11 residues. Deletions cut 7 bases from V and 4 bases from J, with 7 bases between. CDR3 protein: CASTHTTEAFF. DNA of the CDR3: TGTGCCAGCACTCACACCACTGAAGCTTTCTTT.

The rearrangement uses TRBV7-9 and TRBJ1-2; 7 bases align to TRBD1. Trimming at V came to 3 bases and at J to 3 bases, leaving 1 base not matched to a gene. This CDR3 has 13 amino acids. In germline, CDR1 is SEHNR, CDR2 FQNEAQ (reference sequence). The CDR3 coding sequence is TGTGCCAGCAGCTTCGGACAGGACTATGGCTACACCTTC. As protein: CASSFGQDYGYTF.

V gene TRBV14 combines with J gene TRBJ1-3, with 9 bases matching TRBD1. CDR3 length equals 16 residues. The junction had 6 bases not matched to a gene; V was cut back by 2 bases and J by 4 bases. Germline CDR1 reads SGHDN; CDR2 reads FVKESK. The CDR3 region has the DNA TGTGCCAGCAGCCAAAGCGGGACAGGGTCGGGAAACACCATATATTTT. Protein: CASSQSGTGSGNTIYF.

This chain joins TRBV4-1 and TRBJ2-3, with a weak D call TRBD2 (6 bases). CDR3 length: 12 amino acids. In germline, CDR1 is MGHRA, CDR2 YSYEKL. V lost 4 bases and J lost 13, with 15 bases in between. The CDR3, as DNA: TGCGCCAGCAGCCTCGACGGGGGTTTGGAGTATTTT. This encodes CASSLDGGLEYF.

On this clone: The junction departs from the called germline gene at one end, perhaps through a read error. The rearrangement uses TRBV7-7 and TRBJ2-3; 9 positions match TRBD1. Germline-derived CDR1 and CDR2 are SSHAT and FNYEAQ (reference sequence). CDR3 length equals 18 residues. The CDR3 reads CASSLGPGQGNQPDTQYF. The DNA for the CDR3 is TGTGCTAGCAGCTTAGGCCCGGGACAGGGTAACCAACCGGATACGCAGTATTTT.

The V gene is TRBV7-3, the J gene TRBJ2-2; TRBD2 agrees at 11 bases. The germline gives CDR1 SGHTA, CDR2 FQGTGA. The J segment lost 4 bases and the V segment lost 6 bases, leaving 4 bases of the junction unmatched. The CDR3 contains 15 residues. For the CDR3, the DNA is TGTGCCAGCAGTTTACTAGCGGGGGCCACCGGGGAGCTGTTTTTT. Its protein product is CASSLLAGATGELFF.

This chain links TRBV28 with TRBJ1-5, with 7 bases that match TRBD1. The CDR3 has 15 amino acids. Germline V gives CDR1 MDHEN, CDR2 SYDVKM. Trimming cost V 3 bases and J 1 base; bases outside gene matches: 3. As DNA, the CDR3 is TGTGCCAGCAGTTTCCTGACAGGGAGCAATCAGCCCCAGCATTTT. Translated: CASSFLTGSNQPQHF.